Described below is a single TCR beta chain sequence and its context. The antigen remains undetermined. This table comes from immunoSEQ multiplex PCR, and its TCRdb copy is limited to in-frame clones, with some not included. The sample lists 72,000 or so clones, under 95% occurring once. This specimen belongs to a study of PD-1 blockade in classical Hodgkin lymphoma. The study's findings and limits: Those starting nivolumab under 1 year post-ASCT were excluded.

Brentuximab vedotin exposure varied among the patients, all of whom had relapsed after autologous stem cell transplantation. Complete response, partial response or progressive disease constituted the best responses recorded. The germline CDR1 and CDR2 sequences are ENHRY and SYGVKD. The CDR3 is 12 residues long. J lost 5 bases, V lost 8 bases, and 1 base had no gene match. This receptor was taken from a human donor with classical Hodgkin lymphoma. This sequence joins TRBV10-3 and TRBJ2-2; 8 bases are a match to TRBD2. The sequenced sample was peripheral blood mononuclear cells (PBMCs), obtained at baseline. The CDR3 DNA follows: TGTGCCATCCGCGGGGGGACCGGGGAGCTGTTTTTT. It specifies CAIRGGTGELFF.